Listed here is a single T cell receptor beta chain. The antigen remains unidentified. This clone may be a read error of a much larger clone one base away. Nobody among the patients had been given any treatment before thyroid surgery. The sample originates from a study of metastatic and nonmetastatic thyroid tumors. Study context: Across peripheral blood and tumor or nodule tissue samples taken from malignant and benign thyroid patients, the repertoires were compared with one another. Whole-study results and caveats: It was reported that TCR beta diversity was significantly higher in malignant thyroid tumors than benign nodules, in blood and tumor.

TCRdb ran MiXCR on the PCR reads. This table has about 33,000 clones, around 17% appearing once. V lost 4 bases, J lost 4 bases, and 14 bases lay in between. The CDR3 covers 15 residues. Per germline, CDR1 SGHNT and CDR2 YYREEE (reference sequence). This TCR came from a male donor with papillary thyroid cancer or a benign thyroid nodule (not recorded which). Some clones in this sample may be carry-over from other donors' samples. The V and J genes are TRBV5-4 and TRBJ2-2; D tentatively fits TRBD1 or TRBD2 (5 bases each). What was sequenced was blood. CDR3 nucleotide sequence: TGTGCCAGCAGCCGGGACCCTTGTGCCACCGGGGAGCTGTTTTTT. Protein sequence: CASSRDPCATGELFF.